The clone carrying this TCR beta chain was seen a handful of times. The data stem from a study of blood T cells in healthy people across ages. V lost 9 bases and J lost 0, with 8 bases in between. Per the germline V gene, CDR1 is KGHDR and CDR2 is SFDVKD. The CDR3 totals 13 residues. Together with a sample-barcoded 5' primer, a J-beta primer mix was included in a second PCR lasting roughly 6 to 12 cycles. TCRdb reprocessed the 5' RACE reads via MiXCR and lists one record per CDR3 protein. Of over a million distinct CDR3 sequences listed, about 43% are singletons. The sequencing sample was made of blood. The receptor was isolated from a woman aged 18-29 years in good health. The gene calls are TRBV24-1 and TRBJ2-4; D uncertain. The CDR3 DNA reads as TGTGCCACCCCTTGGTTAGCCAAAAACATTCAGTACTTC. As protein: CATPWLAKNIQYF.